This TCR beta chain was captured by sequencing in a study of tumor and adjacent non-tumor tissue in lung cancer. This CDR3 contains 13 residues. Per the germline V gene, CDR1 is ENHRY and CDR2 is SYGVKD. No cell sorting was done before RNA was extracted from the tissue. Distant lung tissue was collected more than 3 cm away from the tumor edge. TCRbeta libraries were built with three rounds of nested PCR, modified from ARM-PCR. TCRdb re-analysed the multiplex PCR reads in MiXCR, keeping a single row per CDR3 protein. The table has about 86,000 distinct CDR3 sequences, more than 75% seen once. As to this clonotype: The junction departs from the called germline gene at one end, perhaps through a read error.

Sequenced sample: distant non-tumor lung tissue. The gene calls are TRBV10-3 and TRBJ2-1, with TRBD2 as a possible D gene (6 bases). The receptor comes from a woman aged 50 to 65 with non-small cell lung cancer. The chain's CDR3 is CATRLVGGGEQFF. The CDR3 DNA is TGTGCCACAAGACTAGTGGGAGGCGGTGAGCAATTCTTC.